One and the same sample provided the 4 T cell receptor beta chains below, sequenced in a study of post-analysis software for immune sequencing data. Broader study findings: The five TRBV segments detected at higher frequency in patients than in controls included TRBV5-6, TRBV5-1 and TRBV20-1.

No antigen has been identified for these receptors. Researchers reported that TCR beta cDNA libraries carried unique molecular identifiers. MiXCR, applied by TCRdb to the PCR reads, yields one record per CDR3 protein. The sample yields some 690,000 distinct CDR3 sequences, roughly 27% seen once. The source material was blood. Receptors originate from a girl aged 5-17 years with multiple sclerosis.

The chain employs TRBV4-2 and TRBJ2-5, with a possible D match to TRBD1 (6 bases). Germline V CDR1 and CDR2: LGHNA, YNFKEQ. With 2 bases removed from V and 3 bases from J, the gap between germline ends came to 10 bases. This CDR3 comprises 14 residues. CDR3 in amino acids: CASSQTAGEETQYF. CDR3 DNA sequence: TGTGCCAGCAGCCAAACCGCAGGGGAAGAGACCCAGTACTTC.

This chain connects TRBV27 to TRBJ2-3; tentatively, D is TRBD1 (5 bases). Trimming removed 6 bases from V and 0 bases from J, with 16 bases in between. CDR1 MNHEY and CDR2 SMNVEV come from the germline V gene (reference sequence). The CDR3 has 16 amino acids. CDR3 sequence reads: CASRATQVTSTDTQYF. CDR3 nucleotides: TGTGCCAGCAGGGCGACACAGGTGACTAGCACAGATACGCAGTATTTT.

The J gene is TRBJ1-1, the V gene TRBV9, with D unresolved. CDR3 length: 15 amino acids. Per germline, CDR1 SGDLS and CDR2 YYNGEE. Trimming left V 0 bases short and J 1 base short, with 10 bases between. The CDR3 sequence: CASSVGVSGNTEAFF. The CDR3 nucleotides read TGTGCCAGCAGCGTAGGGGTTTCTGGGAACACTGAAGCTTTCTTT.

The DNA for the CDR3 is TGTGCCAGCAGACAAAGGGAGCTGTTTTTT. Translated, it gives CASRQRELFF. The chain uses TRBV7-9 and TRBJ2-2; D is undetermined. CDR1 and CDR2 from the germline V gene are SEHNR and FQNEAQ (reference sequence). Trimming left V 6 bases short and J 9 bases short, with 5 bases between. The CDR3 is 10 residues long. Full variable domain (rest looked up from reference TRBV7-9 and TRBJ2-2): DTGVSQNPRHKITKRGQNVTFRCDPISEHNRLYWYRQTLGQGPEFLTYFQNEAQLEKSRLLSDRFSAERPKGSFSTLEIQRTEQGDSAMYLCASRQRELFFGEGSRLTVL.